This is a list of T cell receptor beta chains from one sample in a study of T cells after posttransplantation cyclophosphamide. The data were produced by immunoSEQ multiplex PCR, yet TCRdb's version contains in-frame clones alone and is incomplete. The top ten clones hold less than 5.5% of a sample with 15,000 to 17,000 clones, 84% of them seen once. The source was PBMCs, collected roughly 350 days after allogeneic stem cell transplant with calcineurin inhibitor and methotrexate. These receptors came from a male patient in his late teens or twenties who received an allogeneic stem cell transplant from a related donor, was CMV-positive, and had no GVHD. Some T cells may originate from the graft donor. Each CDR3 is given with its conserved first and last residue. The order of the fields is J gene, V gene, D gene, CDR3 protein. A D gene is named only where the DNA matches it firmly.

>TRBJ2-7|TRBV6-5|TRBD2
CASSYTLAGPYEQYF
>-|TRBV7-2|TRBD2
CASSFWTSGSPLEQYF
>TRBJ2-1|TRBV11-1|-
CASSPDSYEQFF
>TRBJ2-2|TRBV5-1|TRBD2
CASSPTLAGGVTGELFF
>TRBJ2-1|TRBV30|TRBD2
CAWSERTSGSEQFF
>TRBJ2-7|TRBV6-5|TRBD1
CASSYATGQIYEQYF
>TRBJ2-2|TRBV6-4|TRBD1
CASRQGADTGELFF
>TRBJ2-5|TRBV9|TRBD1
CASSEGGTGPDGETQYF
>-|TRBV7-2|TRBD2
CASSLSAREGEQYF
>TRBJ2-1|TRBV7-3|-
CASSLMSVSYSEQFF
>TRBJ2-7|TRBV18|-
CASSPQGGGTYEQYF
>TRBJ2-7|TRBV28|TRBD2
CASISGTSGEGAYEQYF
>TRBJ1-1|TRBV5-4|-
CASSLAGIVLNTEAFF
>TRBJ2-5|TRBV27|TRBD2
CASSPWTSGRRRETQYF
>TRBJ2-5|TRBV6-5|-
CASSYSPLQETQYF
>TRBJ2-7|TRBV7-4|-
CASSLGSDQRVTYEQYF
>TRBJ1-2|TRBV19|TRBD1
CATSGTGENYGYTF
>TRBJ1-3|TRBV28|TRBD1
CASSSPGGWGNTIYF